Below, 20 T cell receptor beta chains from the same sample are listed, as sequenced in a study of response to subunit inactivated influenza vaccine. TCRdb reprocessed the RT-PCR reads with MiXCR, giving one entry per CDR3 protein. Of 610,000 or so distinct CDR3 sequences listed, 12% to 15% are singletons. Sequenced material: PBMCs from blood, taken about 11 days after vaccination. The receptors originated from a man aged 45-65 years who received an inactivated influenza vaccine.

The rearrangement uses TRBV2 and TRBJ2-4; 8 bases match TRBD1. Germline lookup yields CDR1 SNHLY and CDR2 FYNNEI. The length of the CDR3 is 14 residues. The V segment lost 7 bases and the J segment 3 bases; nucleotides outside the gene matches: 5. The CDR3 loop reads CASNPGTGKNIQYF. DNA of the CDR3: TGTGCCAGCAACCCCGGGACAGGCAAAAACATTCAGTACTTC.

In its sample, this clonotype was seen once. The V call is TRBV9, the J call TRBJ2-7, with 7 positions matching TRBD2. In germline, CDR1 is SGDLS, CDR2 YYNGEE. V dropped 4 bases and J dropped 3; count of bases not matched to a gene: 10. This CDR3 is built from 15 residues. The CDR3 region is CASSTSSGSYYEQYF. The CDR3, as DNA: TGTGCCAGCAGCACGTCTAGCGGCAGCTACTACGAGCAGTACTTC.

This clonotype was seen a few times. The V and J genes are TRBV5-1 and TRBJ2-5, with 7 bases aligning to TRBD2. The CDR3 runs to 14 residues. Germline V lookup: CDR1 SGHRS, CDR2 YFSETQ. Trimming took 9 bases from V and 1 from J; bases not matched to a gene: 9. CDR3 nucleotide sequence: TGCGCCACCGGTACGGGAGGCCCCCAAGAGACCCAGTACTTC. Translated, it gives CATGTGGPQETQYF.

CDR3 in amino acids: CSARNNRELDEQYF. In DNA, the CDR3 is TGCAGTGCTCGAAATAACAGGGAATTGGACGAGCAGTACTTC. The chain has TRBV20-1 and TRBJ2-7; D is possibly TRBD1 (6 bases). The CDR3 is 14 amino acids. V lost 5 bases and J 5 bases, leaving 19 bases between the germline ends. Germline assignment: CDR1 DFQATT and CDR2 SNEGSKA (reference sequence).

This clonotype was seen a few times. The chain joins TRBV12-3 or TRBV12-4 to TRBJ1-2; a possible D gene is TRBD1 (6 bases). The CDR3 contains 12 residues. Trimming pared 5 bases from V and 8 bases from J, leaving 12 bases between. For the CDR3, the DNA is TGTGCCAGCAGTGCGGGGGCCGGAGGCTACACCTTC. Its protein is CASSAGAGGYTF.

This clonotype was counted only a few times. This chain joins TRBV27 and TRBJ1-3; TRBD1 matches 10 bases. The V segment lost 4 bases and the J segment 2 bases; nucleotides outside the gene matches: 11. Germline CDR1 is MNHEY and CDR2 is SMNVEV (reference sequence). CDR3 size: 18 residues. The CDR3 here is CASSSRLTGQGTGNTIYF. The DNA for the CDR3 is TGTGCCAGCAGTTCGAGGCTAACGGGACAGGGGACTGGAAACACCATATATTTT.

This clonotype has a handful of counts. The chain couples TRBV2 to TRBJ2-3; D unresolved. Trimming removed 4 bases at V and 5 bases at J, with 7 bases between. This CDR3 contains 12 residues. CDR1 SNHLY and CDR2 FYNNEI come from the germline V gene. CDR3 in amino acids: CASSALGDTQYF. For the CDR3, the DNA is TGTGCCAGCAGTGCTCTGGGAGATACGCAGTATTTT.

This clonotype has more than one count but fewer than ten. V is TRBV11-2 and J is TRBJ1-1; D call uncertain. Germline CDR1 reads SGHAT; CDR2 reads FQNNGV. This CDR3 region has 13 residues. Trimming took off 2 bases at V and 3 bases at J, with 7 bases between the two ends. In nucleotides, the CDR3 is TGTGCCAGCAGCTTACTTTCGTACACTGAAGCTTTCTTT. Amino acid sequence: CASSLLSYTEAFF.

The chain recombines TRBV4-1 with TRBJ2-6, with 7 nucleotides matching TRBD1. Germline loops: CDR1 MGHRA, CDR2 YSYEKL. The CDR3 is made up of 18 amino acids. V gave up 0 bases and J gave up 2 bases; unmatched junction bases: 7. CDR3 amino acids: CASSQDGDRTPGANVLTF. CDR3 sequence (DNA): TGCGCCAGCAGCCAAGATGGGGACAGAACGCCTGGGGCCAACGTCCTGACTTTC.

A few counts support this clonotype. The V call is TRBV20-1, the J call TRBJ1-5, with D possibly TRBD1 on 6 matching bases. Trimming removed 5 bases at V and 0 bases at J, with 17 bases between. Germline values: CDR1 DFQATT, CDR2 SNEGSKA (reference sequence). The CDR3 is 16 amino acids. CDR3 coding DNA: TGCAGTGCTCTGATCGCAGGGGACTATAGCAATCAGCCCCAGCATTTT. Translating it yields CSALIAGDYSNQPQHF.

The sample holds a few counts of this clonotype. This rearrangement joins TRBV9 to TRBJ2-3; TRBD2 matches at 8 bases. Trimming took 3 bases from V and 2 from J; bases not matched to a gene: 2. Per germline, CDR1 SGDLS and CDR2 YYNGEE. The CDR3 contains 14 residues. The CDR3 reads CASSEAGVTDTQYF. The CDR3 DNA follows: TGTGCCAGCAGCGAAGCGGGGGTCACAGATACGCAGTATTTT.

The J gene is TRBJ2-3, the V gene TRBV4-1; 8 bases match TRBD1. The V gene end was trimmed by 1 base and the J gene end by 0 bases; junction bases not matched to a gene: 3. The germline gives CDR1 MGHRA, CDR2 YSYEKL. This CDR3 has 16 residues. The CDR3 DNA sequence: TGCGCCAGCAGCCAAGGGACAGGGACTAGCACAGATACGCAGTATTTT. It encodes CASSQGTGTSTDTQYF.

This clonotype has just a few counts. This chain links TRBV5-5 with TRBJ1-3; unclear D gene. The CDR3 sequence is 15 residues long. The ends were cut back, 4 bases at V and 0 bases at J, with 11 bases in the middle. The V gene's germline CDR1 is SGHKS and CDR2 YYEKEE (reference sequence). The CDR3 protein is CASSVGPGSGNTIYF. Written as DNA, the CDR3 is TGTGCCAGCAGCGTAGGACCTGGCTCTGGAAACACCATATATTTT.

This clonotype was recorded a few times. The rearrangement joins TRBV5-1 to TRBJ2-7; the match to TRBD1 covers 9 bases. V shed 5 bases and J 6 bases; nucleotides not matched to a gene: 12. Germline CDR1 SGHRS, CDR2 YFSETQ. The CDR3 spans 15 residues. DNA of the CDR3: TGCGCCAGCAGTCCGGGACAGGGAGGTTCATTCGAGCAGTACTTC. Translating gives CASSPGQGGSFEQYF.

The chain joins TRBV7-8 to TRBJ2-3; 11 bases line up with TRBD2. Germline assignment: CDR1 SGHVS and CDR2 FQNEAQ. J gave up 0 bases and V 5 bases, and 7 bases lay outside the gene matches. This CDR3 is 17 amino acids long. In DNA form, the CDR3 reads TGTGCCAGCAGCACCGGGACTAGCGGTACTAGCACAGATACGCAGTATTTT. Translating it yields CASSTGTSGTSTDTQYF.

This sequence joins TRBV5-1 and TRBJ2-3; D is uncertain. CDR3 length: 14 amino acids. The V end lost 3 bases, the J end lost 1 base, and 9 bases lay between the germline ends. CDR1 and CDR2 (germline): SGHRS, YFSETQ. CDR3 sequence (DNA): TGCGCCAGCAGCTACCGGTTTGGCACAGATACGCAGTATTTT. Amino acid sequence: CASSYRFGTDTQYF.

The chain combines TRBV7-2 with TRBJ1-1, with a weak D call TRBD1 (5 bases). Germline CDR1 SGHTA, CDR2 FQGNSA. The V gene lost 4 bases and the J gene lost 4 bases, with 10 bases spanning the gap. The CDR3 length is 13 residues. CDR3 loop: CASSSRQFTEAFF. Here the CDR3 DNA reads TGTGCCAGCAGCTCCCGACAGTTCACTGAAGCTTTCTTT.

This clonotype occurred many times. V is TRBV5-6 and J is TRBJ2-5; 8 bases match TRBD1. The CDR3 runs 16 residues. Trimming cost V 3 bases and J 5 bases; bases outside gene matches: 12. CDR1 is SGHDT, CDR2 YYEEEE, per germline. CDR3 nucleotide sequence: TGTGCCAGCAGCTCCACCGGGACAGGAATCACTGAGACCCAGTACTTC. It yields the protein CASSSTGTGITETQYF.

The chain uses TRBV3-1 and TRBJ2-7; possible D gene TRBD1, 6 bases. CDR3 size: 16 residues. V was clipped by 0 bases and J by 0 bases, with 12 bases between them. Germline-derived CDR1 and CDR2 are LGHDT and YNNKEL (reference sequence). CDR3 coding DNA: TGTGCCAGCAGCCAAGAGGGGGCAGTTAGCTCCTACGAGCAGTACTTC. Its translation: CASSQEGAVSSYEQYF.

The rearrangement links TRBV18 to TRBJ2-4; D unclear. The CDR3 runs to 17 residues. V lost 3 bases, J lost 5 bases, and 20 bases lay in between. Per germline, CDR1 KGHSH and CDR2 LQKENI. The CDR3 loop is CASSPTRGRSLENIQYF. The DNA of the CDR3 is TGTGCCAGCTCACCTACTCGAGGACGGTCCTTAGAAAACATTCAGTACTTC. Variable domain in full (rest from reference TRBV18 and TRBJ2-4): NAGVMQNPRHLVRRRGQEARLRCSPMKGHSHVYWYRQLPEEGLKFMVYLQKENIIDESGMPKERFSAEFPKEGPSILRIQQVVRGDSAAYFCASSPTRGRSLENIQYFGAGTRLSVL.